The rows below give T cell receptor beta chains drawn from one sample of a study of neurological immune-mediated disorders. TCRdb re-called the 5' RACE reads with MiXCR, one entry per CDR3 protein. The sample holds 36,000 or so distinct CDR3 sequences, about 9.4% seen once. Sequencing used PBMCs. The receptors shown here come from a woman younger than 45 with HTLV-1-associated myelopathy (HAM/TSP). The CDR3 runs from the conserved cysteine through the conserved F or W. The D gene is left open where the match is weak. Size is omitted from some rows. Given values are once, few, many or a class for expanded clones.

j_call d_call v_call cdr3_length clone_size cdr3_aa cdr3_nt
TRBJ2-7 . TRBV30 14 many CAWSGDRSSYEQYF TGTGCCTGGAGCGGGGACCGTAGCTCCTACGAGCAGTACTTC
TRBJ1-2 . TRBV6-1 13 . CDSSLSHGYGYTF TGTGACAGCAGTCTCAGTCACGGCTATGGCTACACCTTC
TRBJ1-1 . TRBV20-1 15 many CSARGITRRDTEAFF TGCAGTGCCCGAGGGATTACCCGGAGGGACACTGAAGCTTTCTTT
TRBJ2-2 TRBD2 TRBV7-8 18 many CASSLARIAGPYTGELFF TGTGCCAGCAGCTTAGCGCGTATAGCGGGGCCTTACACCGGGGAGCTGTTTTTT
TRBJ2-7 . TRBV12-3/TRBV12-4 13 many CASSLGDDLEQYF TGTGCCAGCAGTTTAGGGGACGACCTTGAGCAGTACTTC
TRBJ1-2 . TRBV3-1 14 many CASSQVWEGSYVTF TGTGCCAGCAGCCAAGTGTGGGAGGGGTCTTATGTCACCTTC
TRBJ1-5 . TRBV6-1 16 many CASSLEDYPYRQPQHF TGTGCCAGCAGTTTGGAAGACTACCCGTACAGGCAGCCCCAGCATTTT
TRBJ2-1 TRBD2 TRBV5-1 16 many CASSERTSGPGNEQFF TGCGCCAGCAGCGAGAGGACTAGCGGGCCAGGCAATGAGCAGTTCTTC
TRBJ1-4 TRBD1 TRBV5-1 15 many CASRGEDRAPEKLFF TGCGCCAGCAGAGGCGAGGACAGGGCCCCCGAAAAACTGTTTTTT
TRBJ1-5 TRBD1 TRBV30 13 few CAWSGSQGQPQHF TGTGCCTGGAGTGGCTCACAGGGGCAGCCCCAGCATTTT
TRBJ2-3 . TRBV20-1 16 many CSARDSRGAFTDTQYF TGCAGTGCTAGAGATTCGAGGGGGGCGTTCACAGATACGCAGTATTTT
TRBJ1-2 . TRBV20-1 11 many CSARQGYGYTF TGCAGTGCTAGACAGGGGTATGGCTACACCTTC
TRBJ1-2 . TRBV12-3/TRBV12-4 15 . CASSKMGGDNYGYTF TGTGCCAGCAGCAAAATGGGGGGGGACAACTATGGCTACACCTTC
TRBJ1-3 TRBD1 TRBV7-2 17 many CASSLAPTGGLGNTIYF TGTGCCAGCAGCTTAGCCCCCACAGGGGGCCTTGGAAACACCATATATTTT
TRBJ2-7 TRBD2 TRBV10-3 14 few CAISGASGDYEQYF TGTGCCATCAGTGGCGCTAGCGGGGACTACGAGCAGTACTTC
TRBJ2-3 TRBD2 TRBV20-1 20 many CSARAFQTSGVATLTDTQYF TGCAGTGCTAGAGCCTTTCAGACTAGCGGGGTCGCGACCCTCACAGATACGCAGTATTTT
TRBJ2-7 . TRBV5-1 14 many CASSSLRGTYEQYF TGCGCCAGCAGCAGCTTACGGGGGACCTACGAGCAGTACTTC
TRBJ1-1 . TRBV6-5 15 many CASSWGHGGDTEAFF TGTGCCAGCAGTTGGGGGCACGGGGGGGACACTGAAGCTTTCTTT
TRBJ2-7 . TRBV7-9 11 few CASSLAGEQYF TGTGCCAGCAGCTTAGCGGGTGAGCAGTACTTC
TRBJ2-7 . TRBV5-1 16 many CASSLNYMVASYEQYF TGCGCCAGCAGCTTAAACTATATGGTGGCTTCCTACGAGCAGTACTTC
TRBJ2-3 . TRBV5-1 14 . CASSVRTGSDTQYF TGCGCCAGCAGCGTAAGAACAGGGTCAGATACGCAGTATTTT
TRBJ1-2 TRBD1 TRBV2 11 many CASTDRDGYTF TGTGCCAGCACCGACAGGGATGGCTACACCTTC
TRBJ2-2 . TRBV3-1 15 many CASSPEGLLTGELFF TGTGCCAGCAGCCCCGAGGGTCTCCTGACCGGGGAGCTGTTTTTT
TRBJ2-1 . TRBV5-1 15 many CASSPWGSSYNEQFF TGCGCCAGCAGCCCCTGGGGGAGCTCCTACAATGAGCAGTTCTTC
TRBJ2-6 . TRBV20-1 11 many CSASRGNVLTF TGCAGTGCCAGCCGGGGCAACGTCCTGACTTTC
TRBJ1-4 . TRBV5-1 12 many CASSLDNEKLFF TGCGCCAGCAGCTTGGATAATGAAAAACTGTTTTTT
TRBJ2-1 TRBD2 TRBV20-1 14 many CSAPAGASGGEQFF TGCAGTGCTCCCGCCGGGGCTAGCGGGGGGGAGCAGTTCTTC
TRBJ1-5 . TRBV6-5 15 many CASRSSKYSNQPQHF TGTGCCAGCAGATCCTCAAAGTATAGCAATCAGCCCCAGCATTTT
TRBJ1-2 . TRBV5-1 13 many CASSLGGDYGYTF TGCGCCAGCAGCTTGGGGGGGGACTATGGCTACACCTTC
TRBJ1-1 . TRBV20-1 15 many CSANDPRGENTEAFF TGCAGTGCGAACGATCCGCGGGGGGAGAACACTGAAGCTTTCTTT
TRBJ1-1 TRBD1 TRBV20-1 15 many CSASETGGAGPEAFF TGCAGTGCTAGCGAGACAGGGGGCGCGGGCCCTGAAGCTTTCTTT
TRBJ2-2 . TRBV27 14 many CASSPDGNTGELFF TGTGCCAGCAGTCCGGACGGGAACACCGGGGAGCTGTTTTTT
TRBJ1-3 . TRBV20-1 13 many CSASRGLGNTIYF TGCAGTGCTAGCCGGGGGCTTGGAAACACCATATATTTT
TRBJ2-3 TRBD2 TRBV14 14 many CASSPGLAGPLKYF TGTGCCAGCAGCCCTGGACTAGCGGGCCCGCTGAAGTATTTT
TRBJ1-2 . TRBV20-1 12 many CSARGGSYGYTF TGCAGTGCTAGAGGGGGGAGCTATGGCTACACCTTC
TRBJ2-7 . TRBV5-1 14 . CASSLDVTGYEQYF TGCGCCAGCAGCTTGGACGTTACAGGCTACGAGCAGTACTTC
TRBJ1-2 TRBD1 TRBV15 15 many CATSKVTGGFHGYTF TGTGCCACCAGCAAGGTTACAGGGGGGTTCCATGGCTACACCTTC
TRBJ2-2 . TRBV14 13 many CASSQIVAGELFF TGTGCCAGCAGCCAGATCGTCGCCGGGGAGCTGTTTTTT
TRBJ2-3 TRBD1 TRBV29-1 12 medium-sized CSVGQGLDTQYF TGCAGCGTGGGACAGGGTCTAGATACGCAGTATTTT
TRBJ1-5 TRBD1 TRBV3-1 15 many CASSHTGVVSQPQHF TGTGCCAGCAGCCATACAGGGGTAGTAAGTCAGCCCCAGCATTTT
TRBJ2-7 . TRBV5-1 16 . CASSLAGGLRSYEQYF TGCGCCAGCAGCTTGGCCGGGGGCCTCCGCTCCTACGAGCAGTACTTC
TRBJ1-3 . TRBV5-5 15 many CASSLSWGSGNTIYF TGTGCCAGCAGCTTATCTTGGGGCTCTGGAAACACCATATATTTT
TRBJ1-6 . TRBV20-1 12 medium-sized CSARESDVGLHF TGCAGTGCTAGGGAATCAGATGTGGGTCTCCACTTT
TRBJ1-5 . TRBV28 12 many CASSLTNQPQHF TGTGCCAGCAGTTTAACAAATCAGCCCCAGCATTTT
TRBJ1-1 . TRBV7-9 13 many CASSFGLRDRAFF TGTGCCAGCAGCTTCGGCCTACGAGATAGGGCTTTCTTT
TRBJ2-1 . TRBV28 12 few CASTQQNNEQFF TGTGCCAGCACCCAACAGAACAATGAGCAGTTCTTC
TRBJ2-6 . TRBV6-6 16 many CASSYDRAFGANVLTF TGTGCCAGCAGTTATGATAGGGCGTTTGGGGCCAACGTCCTGACTTTC
TRBJ2-7 TRBD1 TRBV7-9 14 many CASSHGQGGYEQYF TGTGCCAGCAGCCATGGACAGGGTGGCTACGAGCAGTACTTC
TRBJ2-1 TRBD2 TRBV10-3 18 . CAISESLLAGSSYNEQFF TGTGCCATCAGTGAGTCGTTACTAGCGGGGAGCTCCTACAATGAGCAGTTCTTC
TRBJ2-7 . TRBV5-1 12 many CASSPEGLEQYF TGCGCCAGCAGCCCCGAGGGTTTAGAGCAGTACTTC
TRBJ2-3 . TRBV20-1 14 many CSAGATGSTDTQYF TGCAGTGCTGGGGCCACAGGTAGCACAGATACGCAGTATTTT
TRBJ2-3 TRBD2 TRBV20-1 15 medium-sized CSAFSSGGVTDTQYF TGCAGTGCTTTTTCTAGCGGGGGAGTCACAGATACGCAGTATTTT
TRBJ2-3 TRBD2 TRBV20-1 14 many CSALAGGFTDTQYF TGCAGTGCTCTAGCGGGGGGTTTCACAGATACGCAGTATTTT
TRBJ1-5 . TRBV20-1 15 many CSASVSSGMWQPQHF TGCAGTGCTAGTGTAAGTTCGGGGATGTGGCAGCCCCAGCATTTT
TRBJ2-1 . TRBV7-8 14 many CASSLWGAGDEQFF TGTGCCAGCAGCTTATGGGGCGCAGGCGATGAGCAGTTCTTC
TRBJ2-2 . TRBV12-3/TRBV12-4 13 many CASSLLLAGELFF TGTGCCAGCAGTTTGTTACTAGCCGGGGAGCTGTTTTTT
TRBJ2-2 . TRBV10-3 12 many CAHQGNTGELFF TGTGCCCACCAGGGGAACACCGGGGAGCTGTTTTTT
TRBJ2-3 TRBD2 TRBV10-3 19 many CAISESKVLAGGLTYTQYF TGTGCCATCAGTGAGTCGAAAGTGCTAGCGGGGGGCCTTACCTATACGCAGTATTTT
TRBJ2-7 . TRBV20-1 14 many CSARSGSPVGEQYF TGCAGTGCTCGTAGTGGGAGCCCAGTAGGCGAGCAGTACTTC
TRBJ2-1 TRBD1 TRBV4-2 13 many CASSQDPQGARFF TGTGCCAGCAGCCAAGATCCACAGGGGGCAAGGTTCTTC